Listed below are T cell receptor beta chains from one sample, sequenced in a study of blood T cell repertoires in COVID-19. Assay: immunoSEQ multiplex PCR; the TCRdb copy retains only in-frame clones and omits some. The profile shows under 200,000 clones, 86% of them singletons. The sequencing sample was made of PBMCs or T cells enriched from blood (not recorded which). These receptors were collected from a woman aged 40 to 49 in a cohort exposed to, infected with or recovered from COVID-19 (not recorded which). The CDR3 runs from the conserved cysteine through the conserved F or W. The D gene is left open where the match is weak. A row's size may be missing; if present it is once, few, many or a size class.

TRBV28,-,TRBJ1-2,-,CASSLGGGLDGYTF,TGTGCCAGCAGCCTCGGGGGAGGGTTAGATGGCTACACCTTC
TRBV7-2,-,TRBJ2-7,TRBD1,CASSLDPRGLFYEQYF,TGTGCCAGCAGCTTAGACCCCAGGGGGCTGTTCTACGAGCAGTACTTC
TRBV21-1,-,TRBJ1-5,-,CASRPGRGFGNQPQHF,TGTGCCAGCAGGCCGGGGCGGGGGTTTGGCAATCAGCCCCAGCATTTT
TRBV5-1,-,TRBJ1-3,TRBD1,CASSFDRGAWADPGNTIYF,TGCGCCAGCAGCTTTGACAGGGGCGCTTGGGCGGACCCTGGAAACACCATATATTTT
TRBV28,-,TRBJ1-5,TRBD1,CASNRGFSNQPQHF,TGTGCCAGCAACAGGGGTTTTAGCAATCAGCCCCAGCATTTT
TRBV30,-,TRBJ2-7,TRBD1,CAWSDRGQGTYEQYF,TGTGCCTGGAGTGATCGGGGACAGGGGACCTACGAGCAGTACTTC
TRBV28,-,TRBJ2-5,TRBD1,CASSSGTGRETQYF,TGTGCCAGCAGTTCCGGGACAGGCAGAGAGACCCAGTACTTC
TRBV4-2,many,TRBJ1-5,-,CASSQEGGNQPQHF,TGTGCCAGCAGCCAGGAGGGAGGGAATCAGCCCCAGCATTTT
TRBV11-2,-,TRBJ1-4,-,CASSSGIANEKLFF,TGTGCCAGCAGCTCGGGTATCGCTAATGAAAAACTGTTTTTT
TRBV7-2,-,TRBJ2-7,TRBD2,CASSLGPGGPGEQYF,TGTGCCAGCAGCTTAGGTCCGGGAGGGCCGGGCGAGCAGTACTTC
TRBV28,-,TRBJ2-5,-,CASSVQRGGGETQYF,TGTGCCAGCAGTGTACAGCGGGGAGGGGGGGAGACCCAGTACTTC
TRBV4-1,-,TRBJ1-6,TRBD1,CASSQGGQGASPLHF,TGCGCCAGCAGCCAAGGAGGACAGGGGGCTTCACCCCTCCACTTT
TRBV19,-,TRBJ1-5,-,CASQDSLYSNQPQHF,TGTGCCAGTCAGGACAGCCTTTATAGCAATCAGCCCCAGCATTTT
TRBV13,-,TRBJ2-1,TRBD1,CASSPGSLGQAYNEQFF,TGTGCCAGCAGCCCTGGGAGTCTGGGACAGGCTTACAATGAGCAGTTCTTC
TRBV11-2,-,TRBJ2-7,-,CASSPGSGFGEQYF,TGTGCCAGCAGTCCTGGTAGCGGTTTTGGCGAGCAGTACTTC
TRBV23-1,-,TRBJ2-5,-,CASLNGGWWETQYF,TGCGCCAGCTTAAATGGGGGGTGGTGGGAGACCCAGTACTTC
TRBV10-2,-,TRBJ1-2,-,CASSEPATGIYGYTF,TGCGCCAGCAGTGAGCCGGCTACAGGGATCTATGGCTACACCTTC
TRBV7-9,many,TRBJ2-5,TRBD2,CASSRTSGKETQYF,TGTGCCAGCAGCCGGACTAGCGGAAAAGAGACCCAGTACTTC
TRBV6-1,-,TRBJ1-1,-,CASSDKGQRNTEAFF,TGTGCCAGCAGTGATAAGGGACAACGGAACACTGAAGCTTTCTTT
TRBV19,-,TRBJ2-3,TRBD2,CASSPSGTRGDTQYF,TGTGCCAGTAGTCCGTCCGGGACTAGGGGAGATACGCAGTATTTT
TRBV2,-,TRBJ1-2,TRBD1,CASTSDRGIDGYTF,TGTGCCAGCACCAGTGACAGGGGCATTGATGGCTACACCTTC
TRBV7-2,-,TRBJ1-1,TRBD1,CASSARDRGGAEAFF,TGTGCCAGCAGCGCCCGGGACAGGGGTGGAGCTGAAGCTTTCTTT
TRBV11-2,-,TRBJ1-1,TRBD1,CASSAGQGVEAFF,TGTGCCAGCAGCGCGGGACAGGGAGTAGAAGCTTTCTTT
TRBV11-3,-,TRBJ1-2,-,CASSLGGGSGYGYTF,TGTGCCAGCAGCCTAGGGGGGGGCTCGGGCTATGGCTACACCTTC
TRBV6-2/TRBV6-3,-,TRBJ2-1,-,CASSYLGPVNEQFF,TGTGCCAGCAGTTACCTGGGCCCAGTCAATGAGCAGTTCTTC
TRBV4-1,-,TRBJ1-2,TRBD1,CASSQNGQGAFGYTF,TGCGCCAGCAGCCAGAATGGACAGGGGGCATTTGGCTACACCTTC
TRBV5-5,-,TRBJ2-1,-,CASSQDGGMSSYNEQFF,TGTGCCAGCAGCCAAGATGGGGGGATGAGCTCCTACAATGAGCAGTTCTTC
TRBV7-2,-,TRBJ2-7,-,CASSLEGAVPYEQYF,TGTGCCAGCAGCTTAGAAGGGGCAGTCCCCTACGAGCAGTACTTC
TRBV2,-,TRBJ2-3,TRBD1,CAIPGQGLTDTQYF,TGTGCCATCCCGGGACAGGGACTCACAGATACGCAGTATTTT
TRBV28,-,TRBJ2-4,TRBD1,CASSLPTGSLAKNIQYF,TGTGCCAGCAGTTTACCGACAGGGTCCCTAGCCAAAAACATTCAGTACTTC
TRBV5-1,-,TRBJ1-6,TRBD1,CASRGDRGANNSPLHF,TGCGCCAGCAGAGGGGACAGGGGCGCCAATAATTCACCCCTCCACTTT
TRBV18,-,TRBJ1-1,-,CASSPRQLRGNTEAFF,TGTGCCAGCTCACCGAGACAGCTAAGAGGGAACACTGAAGCTTTCTTT
TRBV20-1,-,TRBJ1-2,-,CSASSAERPLGYTF,TGCAGTGCTAGTTCAGCCGAGCGGCCCCTCGGCTACACCTTC
TRBV4-2,-,TRBJ2-3,TRBD2,CASSQEKSSGEADTQYF,TGTGCCAGCAGCCAAGAAAAGTCTAGCGGGGAGGCAGATACGCAGTATTTT
TRBV11-2,-,TRBJ2-1,TRBD2,CASSWTSGSHNEQFF,TGTGCCAGCAGTTGGACTAGCGGGTCACACAATGAGCAGTTCTTC
TRBV28,-,TRBJ2-1,-,CASSSRREHNNEQFF,TGTGCCAGCAGTTCCCGCAGGGAACATAACAATGAGCAGTTCTTC
TRBV5-1,-,TRBJ2-1,TRBD2,CASREGDIPSYNEQFF,TGCGCCAGCCGGGAGGGGGACATTCCCTCCTACAATGAGCAGTTCTTC
TRBV19,-,TRBJ1-2,TRBD1,CASSQRDRATIFGYTF,TGTGCCAGTAGTCAGAGGGACAGGGCAACGATTTTTGGCTACACCTTC
TRBV30,-,TRBJ2-2,-,CAGTGEAGELFF,TGTGCCGGCACAGGGGAGGCCGGGGAGCTGTTTTTT
TRBV11-2,once,TRBJ2-7,TRBD1,CASSLPRTGGSYEQYF,TGTGCCAGCAGCTTACCCCGGACAGGGGGCTCCTACGAGCAGTACTTC
TRBV11-3,-,TRBJ2-5,TRBD1,CASSPGTGEETQYF,TGTGCCAGCTCCCCCGGGACAGGGGAGGAGACCCAGTACTTC
TRBV13,-,TRBJ1-2,-,CASSSGDTAYYGYTF,TGTGCCAGCAGCTCCGGGGACACCGCCTATTATGGCTACACCTTC
TRBV28,-,TRBJ1-4,TRBD1,CASSGWDRGGEKLFF,TGTGCCAGCAGTGGATGGGACAGGGGGGGTGAAAAACTGTTTTTT
TRBV5-1,-,TRBJ1-1,-,CASSYLPGDGTEAFF,TGCGCCAGCAGCTACCTACCAGGGGATGGGACTGAAGCTTTCTTT
TRBV7-9,-,TRBJ1-1,-,CASSTPGSGEGTEAFF,TGTGCCAGCAGCACCCCGGGTTCAGGGGAGGGTACTGAAGCTTTCTTT
TRBV6-5,-,TRBJ2-5,-,CASSPRTDPQETQYF,TGTGCCAGCAGCCCCCGGACAGACCCTCAAGAGACCCAGTACTTC
TRBV6-1,-,TRBJ2-7,-,CASMIRSESVYEQYF,TGTGCGAGCATGATTCGGTCGGAGTCCGTCTACGAGCAGTACTTC
TRBV4-1,-,TRBJ1-2,TRBD1,CASSERDSSNYGYTF,TGCGCCAGCAGCGAGAGGGACAGCTCTAACTATGGCTACACCTTC